Listed here are 9 T cell receptor beta chains from one sample, sequenced in a study of identical twins. A single record per CDR3 protein comes from TCRdb applying MiXCR to the 5' RACE reads. The sample holds fewer than 500,000 distinct CDR3 sequences; roughly 13% are singletons and the top ten take around 0.98%. This same sample was also taken into another study, of yellow fever vaccine responses in identical twins.

Material for sequencing was CD4+ T cells sorted from blood. The receptors here all came from a woman aged 18-35 years in good health.

The DNA for the CDR3 is TGTGCCACCAGCAGATCTTTTTCAGGGCTCCCCTACGAGCAGTACTTC. Translated: CATSRSFSGLPYEQYF. The rearrangement joins TRBV15 to TRBJ2-7, with a tentative D call TRBD1 (5 bases). Between the trimmed V and J ends, which lost 2 bases and 2 bases, there was a span of 16 bases. CDR1 is LNHNV, CDR2 YYDKDF, per germline (reference sequence). This CDR3 is built from 16 residues. Full variable domain (outside the CDR3, taken from reference TRBV15 and TRBJ2-7): DAMVIQNPRYQVTQFGKPVTLSCSQTLNHNVMYWYQQKSSQAPKLLFHYYDKDFNNEADTPDNFQSRRPNTSFCFLDIRSPGLGDTAMYLCATSRSFSGLPYEQYFGPGTRLTVT.

This clonotype showed up many times. The V and J genes are TRBV27 and TRBJ1-5, with D possibly TRBD1 on 5 matching bases. This CDR3 contains 13 residues. Germline V gene data show CDR1 as MNHEY and CDR2 as SMNVEV (reference sequence). Between the trimmed V and J ends, which lost 5 bases and 3 bases, there was a span of 8 bases. Here the CDR3 reads CASSRQSNQPQHF. CDR3 sequence (DNA): TGTGCCAGCAGTAGACAGTCCAATCAGCCCCAGCATTTT.

This chain links TRBV6-5 with TRBJ2-1, with 7 bases identical to TRBD1. Trimming took 1 base from V and 9 from J; bases not matched to a gene: 9. The CDR3 is 15 amino acids. Germline loops: CDR1 MNHEY, CDR2 SVGAGI. CDR3 residues: CASSYWDSQSSEQFF. In DNA form, the CDR3 reads TGTGCCAGCAGTTACTGGGACAGTCAAAGCAGTGAGCAGTTCTTC.

The chain carries TRBV29-1 and TRBJ1-3; D is possibly TRBD1 (5 bases). Germline V CDR1 and CDR2: SQVTM, ANQGSEA. This CDR3 comprises 13 residues. The V end lost 5 bases, the J end lost 0 bases, and 8 bases lay between the germline ends. The CDR3 reads CSVSTVSGNTIYF. The DNA of the CDR3 is TGCAGCGTTTCGACAGTCTCTGGAAACACCATATATTTT.

This clonotype was recorded at least ten times. The genes are TRBV3-1 and TRBJ2-1; 7 bases are a match to TRBD2. Per germline, CDR1 LGHDT and CDR2 YNNKEL (reference sequence). V was clipped by 1 base and J by 0 bases; unmatched bases: 3. This CDR3 comprises 16 residues. The CDR3 protein is CASSQVRGSSYNEQFF. Written as DNA, the CDR3 is TGTGCCAGCAGCCAAGTTCGCGGGAGCTCCTACAATGAGCAGTTCTTC.

The table lists this clonotype with a few counts. This chain joins TRBV6-1 and TRBJ1-6, with unresolved D. The CDR3 runs 14 residues. Germline values: CDR1 MNHNS, CDR2 SASEGT. Trimming shortened V by 2 bases and J by 10 bases, and 12 bases separated the two germline ends. The CDR3 loop is CASSESRGGSPLHF. DNA of the CDR3: TGTGCCAGCAGTGAATCCAGAGGAGGATCACCCCTCCACTTT.

This clonotype has a handful of counts. The rearrangement uses TRBV20-1 and TRBJ1-4; D unclear. The CDR3 spans 11 residues. V lost 3 bases, J lost 3 bases, and 2 bases lay in between. The germline gives CDR1 DFQATT, CDR2 SNEGSKA (reference sequence). The CDR3 spells CSARPNEKLFF. In DNA form, the CDR3 reads TGCAGTGCTAGGCCTAATGAAAAACTGTTTTTT.

This clonotype occurred a few times. The chain recombines TRBV7-9 with TRBJ2-1; D uncertain. The CDR3 length is 14 residues. Deletions cut 4 bases from V and 1 base from J, with 8 bases between. Looked up from germline, CDR1 is SEHNR and CDR2 is FQNEAQ (reference sequence). Written as DNA, the CDR3 is TGTGCCAGCAGCTCATTTACATCCTACAATGAGCAGTTCTTC. It yields the protein CASSSFTSYNEQFF.

This clonotype was recorded many times. The chain carries TRBV20-1 and TRBJ2-1; TRBD1 matches at 7 bases. The germline V gene encodes CDR1 DFQATT and CDR2 SNEGSKA (reference sequence). Trimming at V came to 7 bases and at J to 5 bases, leaving 8 bases not matched to a gene. This CDR3 has 13 amino acids. The CDR3 DNA is TGCAGTGTCGAGGACAGGACTGACAATGAGCAGTTCTTC. It yields the protein CSVEDRTDNEQFF.